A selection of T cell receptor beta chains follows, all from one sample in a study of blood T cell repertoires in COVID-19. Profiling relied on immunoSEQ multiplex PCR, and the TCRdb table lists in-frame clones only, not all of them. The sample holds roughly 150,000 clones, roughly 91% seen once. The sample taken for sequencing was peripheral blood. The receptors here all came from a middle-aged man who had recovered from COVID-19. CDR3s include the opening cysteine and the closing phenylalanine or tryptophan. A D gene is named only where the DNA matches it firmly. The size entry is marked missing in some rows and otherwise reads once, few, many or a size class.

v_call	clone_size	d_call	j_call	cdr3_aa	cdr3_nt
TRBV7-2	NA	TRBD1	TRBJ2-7	CASSSATGGEQYF	TGTGCCAGCAGCTCCGCCACAGGGGGCGAGCAGTACTTC
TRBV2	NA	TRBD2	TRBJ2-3	CASSEALAGGNTQYF	TGTGCCAGCAGTGAAGCACTAGCGGGAGGAAATACGCAGTATTTT
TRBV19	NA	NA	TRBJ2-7	CASSMWQGNEQYF	TGTGCCAGTAGTATGTGGCAGGGAAACGAGCAGTACTTC
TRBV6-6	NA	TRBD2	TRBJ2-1	CASSTQGREGQGQFF	TGTGCCAGCAGTACCCAGGGGCGGGAGGGCCAAGGGCAGTTCTTC
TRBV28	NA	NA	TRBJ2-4	CASSFTGLAKNIQYF	TGTGCCAGCAGTTTCACAGGATTAGCCAAAAACATTCAGTACTTC
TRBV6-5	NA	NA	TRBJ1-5	CASGLRQGNQPQHF	TGTGCCAGCGGCCTTAGACAGGGCAATCAGCCCCAGCATTTT
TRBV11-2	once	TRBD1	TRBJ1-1	CASSQKTGGTEAFF	TGTGCCAGCAGCCAAAAGACAGGGGGGACTGAAGCTTTCTTT
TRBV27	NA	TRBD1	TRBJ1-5	CASSPWTGQPQHF	TGTGCCAGCAGTCCTTGGACAGGGCAGCCCCAGCATTTT
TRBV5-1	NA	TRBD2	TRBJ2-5	CASSLNRGREGTQYF	TGCGCCAGCAGCCTAAATCGTGGGAGGGAGGGGACCCAGTACTTC
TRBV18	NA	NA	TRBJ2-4	CASSPLREANRQYF	TGTGCCAGCTCACCTTTGCGGGAAGCGAATCGTCAGTACTTC
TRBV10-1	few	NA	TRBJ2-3	CARPGLDTDTQYF	TGCGCCAGGCCGGGACTCGACACAGATACGCAGTATTTT
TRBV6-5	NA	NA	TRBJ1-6	CASSTTGSFNSPLHF	TGTGCCAGCAGCACAACAGGGAGTTTTAATTCACCCCTCCACTTT
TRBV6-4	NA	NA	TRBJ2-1	CASSPGTYNEQFF	TGTGCCAGCAGCCCCGGGACATACAATGAGCAGTTCTTC
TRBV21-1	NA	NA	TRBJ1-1	CASSKGENMNTEAFF	TGTGCCAGCAGCAAAGGGGAGAACATGAACACTGAAGCTTTCTTT
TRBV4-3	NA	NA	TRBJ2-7	CASSQDTEEIPYEQYF	TGCGCCAGCAGCCAAGATACCGAGGAGATTCCCTACGAGCAGTACTTC
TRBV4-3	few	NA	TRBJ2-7	CASSQEGGNSYEQYF	TGCGCCAGCAGCCAAGAAGGCGGAAACTCCTACGAGCAGTACTTC
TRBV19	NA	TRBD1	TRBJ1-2	CASSLGQGPARHYGYTF	TGTGCCAGTTCTTTGGGACAGGGGCCCGCCCGTCACTATGGCTACACCTTC
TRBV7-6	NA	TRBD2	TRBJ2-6	CASSAGGGRGANVLTF	TGTGCCAGCAGCGCGGGAGGGGGTAGGGGGGCCAACGTCCTGACTTTC
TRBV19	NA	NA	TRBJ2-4	CASSMEGYENIQYF	TGTGCCAGTAGTATGGAGGGTTACGAAAACATTCAGTACTTC
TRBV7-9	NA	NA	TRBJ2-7	CASSPTGSYEQYF	TGTGCCAGCAGCCCCACAGGCTCCTACGAGCAGTACTTC
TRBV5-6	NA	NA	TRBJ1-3	CASSLWFAGNTIYF	TGTGCCAGCAGCTTGTGGTTTGCGGGAAACACCATATATTTT
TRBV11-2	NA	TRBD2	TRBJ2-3	CASSSAGVFADTQYF	TGTGCCAGCAGCTCAGCGGGGGTCTTCGCAGATACGCAGTATTTT
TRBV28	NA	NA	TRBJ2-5	CASSFDRLQETQYF	TGTGCCAGCAGTTTTGACAGACTCCAAGAGACCCAGTACTTC
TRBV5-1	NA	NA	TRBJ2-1	CASSLSPRPTSSYNEQFF	TGCGCCAGCAGCTTGTCCCCAAGGCCTACTAGCTCCTACAATGAGCAGTTCTTC
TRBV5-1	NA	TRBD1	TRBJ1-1	CASSPGSTGAGTEAFF	TGCGCCAGCAGCCCGGGTTCGACAGGGGCAGGTACTGAAGCTTTCTTT
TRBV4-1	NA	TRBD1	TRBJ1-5	CASSQSGQGARGNQPQHF	TGCGCCAGCAGCCAGTCTGGACAGGGGGCTCGGGGCAATCAGCCCCAGCATTTT
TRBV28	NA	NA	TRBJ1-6	CASIVGRTHSPLHF	TGTGCCAGCATCGTAGGACGGACTCATTCACCCCTCCACTTT
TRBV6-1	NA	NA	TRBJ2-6	CASSELSGSPSSGANVLTF	TGTGCCAGCAGTGAATTGTCAGGGTCGCCGAGCTCTGGGGCCAACGTCCTGACTTTC
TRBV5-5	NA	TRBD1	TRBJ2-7	CASSSGQGFSYEQYF	TGTGCCAGCAGCTCGGGACAGGGCTTCTCCTACGAGCAGTACTTC
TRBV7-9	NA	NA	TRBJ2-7	CASSSPRWGPTAYEQYF	TGTGCCAGCAGCTCGCCGAGGTGGGGGCCTACCGCCTACGAGCAGTACTTC
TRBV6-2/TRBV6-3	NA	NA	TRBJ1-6	CASSYSQRSSYNSPLHF	TGTGCCAGCAGTTACTCTCAGCGGAGCTCCTATAATTCACCCCTCCACTTT
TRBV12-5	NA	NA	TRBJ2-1	CASGLGTGADNEQFF	TGTGCTAGTGGTTTGGGGACTGGCGCTGACAATGAGCAGTTCTTC
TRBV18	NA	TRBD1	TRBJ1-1	CASSLYRGKDTEAFF	TGTGCCAGCTCCCTTTACAGGGGGAAGGACACTGAAGCTTTCTTT
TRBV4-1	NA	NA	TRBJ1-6	CASRHQSGATYNSPLHF	TGCGCCAGCAGGCATCAGTCAGGCGCAACTTATAATTCACCCCTCCACTTT
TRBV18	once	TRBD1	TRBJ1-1	CASSRLGTGGNTEAFF	TGTGCCAGCTCGCGGTTAGGGACAGGGGGGAACACTGAAGCTTTCTTT
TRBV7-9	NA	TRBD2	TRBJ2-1	CASSLRLAAYNEQFF	TGTGCCAGCAGCTTAAGACTAGCGGCTTACAATGAGCAGTTCTTC
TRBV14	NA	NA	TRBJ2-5	CASSQDPTGHETQYF	TGTGCCAGCAGCCAAGATCCCACAGGGCATGAGACCCAGTACTTC
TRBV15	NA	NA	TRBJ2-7	CATSRVTGSEQYF	TGTGCCACCAGCAGAGTCACGGGATCGGAGCAGTACTTC
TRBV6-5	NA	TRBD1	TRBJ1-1	CASIRGGIGNTEAFF	TGTGCCAGCATTAGAGGGGGCATTGGGAACACTGAAGCTTTCTTT
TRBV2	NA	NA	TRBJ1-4	CASSSVRNSNEKLFF	TGTGCCAGCAGCAGCGTCCGAAACTCCAATGAAAAACTGTTTTTT
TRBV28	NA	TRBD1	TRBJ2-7	CASSPGQGHREQYF	TGTGCCAGCAGTCCGGGACAGGGCCATCGCGAGCAGTACTTC
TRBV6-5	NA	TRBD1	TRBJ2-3	CASKGQGNTDTQYF	TGTGCCAGCAAAGGACAGGGGAACACAGATACGCAGTATTTT
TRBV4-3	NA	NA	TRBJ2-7	CASSQDAGSSYEQYF	TGCGCCAGCAGCCAAGACGCAGGCAGCTCCTACGAGCAGTACTTC
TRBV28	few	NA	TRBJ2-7	CASSLRTDAYEQYF	TGTGCCAGCAGTTTAAGGACAGACGCATACGAGCAGTACTTC
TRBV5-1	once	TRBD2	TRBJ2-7	CASSPTSGSPHEQYF	TGCGCCAGCAGCCCAACTAGCGGGAGCCCCCACGAGCAGTACTTC
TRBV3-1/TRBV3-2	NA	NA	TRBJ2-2	CASSLTGELFF	TGTGCCAGCAGCCTAACCGGGGAGCTGTTTTTT
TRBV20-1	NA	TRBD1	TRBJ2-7	CSASDPSGDRVGEQYF	TGCAGTGCTAGTGACCCAAGTGGGGACAGGGTCGGCGAGCAGTACTTC
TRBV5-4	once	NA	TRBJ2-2	CASSFEGVRTGELFF	TGTGCCAGCAGCTTTGAAGGGGTGAGGACCGGGGAGCTGTTTTTT
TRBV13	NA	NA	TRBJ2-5	CASSSRDTQETQYF	TGTGCCAGCAGCTCCCGGGACACACAAGAGACCCAGTACTTC
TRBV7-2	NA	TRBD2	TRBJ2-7	CASSLGGGRAGEQYF	TGTGCCAGCAGTTTAGGGGGCGGGAGGGCTGGAGAGCAGTACTTC
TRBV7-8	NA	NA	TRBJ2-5	CASSLRGGKETQYF	TGTGCCAGCAGCCTTAGGGGTGGCAAAGAGACCCAGTACTTC
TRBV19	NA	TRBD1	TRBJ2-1	CASSLGQGRGYEQFF	TGTGCCAGTAGTCTAGGACAGGGGCGCGGGTATGAGCAGTTCTTC
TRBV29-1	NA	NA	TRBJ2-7	CSVEEESYEQYF	TGCAGCGTTGAAGAGGAGTCCTACGAGCAGTACTTC